This T cell receptor (beta chain) was sequenced in a study of beta chain features in type 1 diabetes. Isolated RNA was reverse transcribed in full, so expressed TCRB transcripts were sequenced. Only in-frame clones appear in the TCRdb table, and some are missing; sequencing was by immunoSEQ multiplex PCR. The sample has over 300,000 clones; around 8% are singletons. From germline, CDR1 is LGHNA and CDR2 YSLEER. This CDR3 spans 15 amino acids. V was trimmed by 0 bases and J by 2 bases, leaving 9 bases between them. The receptor's source is a woman in her late teens or twenties in good health. What was sequenced was central memory CD4+ T cells from blood. The chain is built from TRBV4-3 and TRBJ2-3, with D unclear. The CDR3 here is CASSQDKAITDTQYF. Here the CDR3 DNA reads TGCGCCAGCAGCCAAGATAAAGCCATCACAGATACGCAGTATTTT.